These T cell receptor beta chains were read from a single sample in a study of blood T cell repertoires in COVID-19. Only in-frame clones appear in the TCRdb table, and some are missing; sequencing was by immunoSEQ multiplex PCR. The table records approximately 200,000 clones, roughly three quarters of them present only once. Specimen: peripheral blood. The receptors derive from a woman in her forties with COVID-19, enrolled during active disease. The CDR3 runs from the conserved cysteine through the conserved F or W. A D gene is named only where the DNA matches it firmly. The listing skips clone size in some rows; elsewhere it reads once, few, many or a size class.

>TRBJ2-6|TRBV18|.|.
CASSPAGNTGANVLTF
TGTGCCAGCTCACCGGCAGGGAATACTGGGGCCAACGTCCTGACTTTC
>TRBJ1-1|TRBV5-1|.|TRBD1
CASSPAGGLIMNTEAFF
TGCGCCAGCAGCCCCGCAGGGGGCCTAATCATGAACACTGAAGCTTTCTTT
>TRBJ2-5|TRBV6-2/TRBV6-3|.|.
CASNPVGTPYQETQYF
TGTGCCAGCAACCCGGTCGGGACACCGTACCAAGAGACCCAGTACTTC
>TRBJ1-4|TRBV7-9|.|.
CASSLGNNEKLFF
TGTGCCAGCAGCTTGGGCAATAATGAAAAACTGTTTTTT
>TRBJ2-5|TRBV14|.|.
CASSQEPLWETQYF
TGTGCCAGCAGCCAAGAACCCCTATGGGAGACCCAGTACTTC
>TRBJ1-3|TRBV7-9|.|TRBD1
CASSALWTGSGNTIYF
TGTGCCAGCAGCGCCCTGTGGACAGGGTCTGGAAACACCATATATTTT
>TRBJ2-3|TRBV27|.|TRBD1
CASSPVGTGGADTQYF
TGTGCCAGCAGCCCGGTAGGGACAGGGGGAGCAGATACGCAGTATTTT
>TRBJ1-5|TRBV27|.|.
CASSTSGIGPQHF
TGTGCCAGCAGTACATCGGGGATCGGGCCCCAGCATTTT
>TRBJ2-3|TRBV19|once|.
CASSIAVSDTQYF
TGTGCCAGTAGTATAGCTGTTTCCGATACGCAGTATTTT
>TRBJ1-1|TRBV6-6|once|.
CASTSTGNTEAFF
TGTGCCAGCACGTCTACAGGTAACACTGAAGCTTTCTTT
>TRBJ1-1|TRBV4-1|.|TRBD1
CASSQLYRGLNTEAFF
TGCGCCAGCAGCCAACTATACAGGGGCCTTAACACTGAAGCTTTCTTT
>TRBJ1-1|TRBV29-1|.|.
CSACYYRDGEAFF
TGCAGCGCCTGTTACTACAGGGATGGAGAAGCTTTCTTT
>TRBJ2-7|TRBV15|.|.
CATSRDRGYEQYF
TGTGCCACCAGCAGAGATCGCGGGTACGAGCAGTACTTC
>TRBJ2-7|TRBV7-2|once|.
CASSSVSGASNYEQYF
TGTGCCAGCAGCTCCGTTTCCGGAGCTTCAAACTACGAGCAGTACTTC
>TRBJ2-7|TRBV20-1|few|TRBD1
CSATGGYEQYF
TGCAGTGCTACAGGGGGCTACGAGCAGTACTTC
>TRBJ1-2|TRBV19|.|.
CASRLSTVDNYGYTF
TGTGCCAGCAGACTCTCGACGGTGGATAACTATGGCTACACCTTC
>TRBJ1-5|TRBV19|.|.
CASSMGRGVQPQHF
TGTGCCAGTAGTATGGGGCGGGGAGTACAGCCCCAGCATTTT
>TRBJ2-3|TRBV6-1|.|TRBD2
CASSEALLAGAFTDTQYF
TGTGCCAGCAGTGAAGCGCTACTAGCGGGGGCCTTCACAGATACGCAGTATTTT
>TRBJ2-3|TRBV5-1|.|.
CASSPPSTDTQYF
TGCGCCAGCAGCCCCCCTAGCACAGATACGCAGTATTTT
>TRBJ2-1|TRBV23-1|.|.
CASSQSRDCSYNEQFF
TGCGCCAGCAGTCAATCCAGAGACTGCTCCTACAATGAGCAGTTCTTC
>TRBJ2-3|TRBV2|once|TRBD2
CASKLAELDTQYF
TGTGCCAGCAAACTAGCGGAATTAGATACGCAGTATTTT
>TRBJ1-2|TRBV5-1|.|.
CASSLVPGLTYGYTF
TGCGCCAGCAGCTTGGTACCGGGACTGACCTATGGCTACACCTTC
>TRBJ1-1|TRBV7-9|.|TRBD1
CASSTRQGRAEAFF
TGTGCCAGCAGCACCCGACAGGGGAGGGCTGAAGCTTTCTTT
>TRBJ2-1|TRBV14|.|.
CASSQNSLHNEQFF
TGTGCCAGCAGCCAGAACAGCCTACACAATGAGCAGTTCTTC
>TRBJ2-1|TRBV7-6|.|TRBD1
CASSPNRGDNEQFF
TGTGCCAGCAGCCCCAACAGGGGGGACAATGAGCAGTTCTTC
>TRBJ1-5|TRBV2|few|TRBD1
CASSEQTGPFGRNQPQHF
TGTGCCAGCAGTGAGCAGACAGGGCCATTCGGTAGGAATCAGCCCCAGCATTTT
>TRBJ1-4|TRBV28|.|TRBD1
CASSPRGRGPNNEKLFF
TGTGCCAGCAGCCCAAGGGGCAGGGGGCCTAATAATGAAAAACTGTTTTTT
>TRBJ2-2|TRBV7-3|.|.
CASSLGLNTGELFF
TGTGCCAGCAGCTTAGGACTGAACACCGGGGAGCTGTTTTTT
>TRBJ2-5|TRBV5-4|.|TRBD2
CASSLGGGYQETQYF
TGTGCCAGCAGCTTGGGGGGGGGTTACCAAGAGACCCAGTACTTC
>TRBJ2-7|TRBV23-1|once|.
CASSQWDILYEQYF
TGCGCCAGCAGTCAATGGGACATTCTCTACGAGCAGTACTTC
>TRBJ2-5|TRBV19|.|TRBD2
CASSMGLFRQETQYF
TGTGCCAGTAGTATGGGACTATTTCGTCAAGAGACCCAGTACTTC
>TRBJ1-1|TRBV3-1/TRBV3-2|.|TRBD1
CATSETGKAFF
TGTGCCACCTCGGAGACAGGGAAAGCTTTCTTT
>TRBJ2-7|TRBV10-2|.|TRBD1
CASRQGEQYF
TGCGCCAGCAGACAGGGGGAGCAGTACTTC
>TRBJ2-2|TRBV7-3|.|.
CASSFGGVGGELFF
TGTGCCAGCAGCTTTGGCGGGGTTGGCGGGGAGCTGTTTTTT
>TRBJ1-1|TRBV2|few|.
CASSRAGALDTEAFF
TGTGCCAGCAGTAGGGCAGGGGCCCTGGACACTGAAGCTTTCTTT